These 3 T cell receptor beta chains were sequenced from one sample in a study of cytomegalovirus exposure and HLA in healthy donors. The PCR ran on 60 Vbeta and 13 Jbeta primers. Method: immunoSEQ multiplex PCR; TCRdb's copy keeps in-frame clones and lacks some. The top ten hold about 9.3% of the sample, which has 150,000 to 200,000 clones, around 85% seen once. Sequencing was performed on PBMCs. These TCRs come from a man younger than 35 in good health and CMV-seropositive.

The chain couples TRBV15 to TRBJ1-3, with D uncertain. Trimming cost V 0 bases and J 0 bases, with 9 bases left between them. The V gene's germline CDR1 is LNHNV and CDR2 YYDKDF (reference sequence). The CDR3 consists of 16 residues. CDR3: CATSRDSVPSGNTIYF. In DNA, the CDR3 is TGTGCCACCAGCAGAGATTCGGTTCCCTCTGGAAACACCATATATTTT.

V is TRBV4-1 and J is TRBJ1-1; 7 bases are shared with TRBD1. The V gene end was trimmed by 4 bases and the J gene end by 7 bases; junction bases not matched to a gene: 9. The germline V gene has CDR1 MGHRA and CDR2 YSYEKL. The CDR3 loop spans 14 amino acids. The CDR3 spells CASSPLGQDLEAFF. In DNA, the CDR3 is TGCGCCAGCAGCCCCCTTGGACAGGACCTTGAAGCTTTCTTT.

The V call is TRBV7-6, the J call TRBJ2-7, with TRBD1 as a possible D gene (7 bases). Germline V gives CDR1 SGHVS, CDR2 FNYEAQ. V lost 0 bases and J 1 base, leaving 13 bases between the germline ends. CDR3 length equals 16 residues. The CDR3 here is CASSLARDSSSYEQYF. The CDR3 DNA is TGTGCCAGCAGCTTAGCGCGGGACAGCAGTTCCTACGAGCAGTACTTC.